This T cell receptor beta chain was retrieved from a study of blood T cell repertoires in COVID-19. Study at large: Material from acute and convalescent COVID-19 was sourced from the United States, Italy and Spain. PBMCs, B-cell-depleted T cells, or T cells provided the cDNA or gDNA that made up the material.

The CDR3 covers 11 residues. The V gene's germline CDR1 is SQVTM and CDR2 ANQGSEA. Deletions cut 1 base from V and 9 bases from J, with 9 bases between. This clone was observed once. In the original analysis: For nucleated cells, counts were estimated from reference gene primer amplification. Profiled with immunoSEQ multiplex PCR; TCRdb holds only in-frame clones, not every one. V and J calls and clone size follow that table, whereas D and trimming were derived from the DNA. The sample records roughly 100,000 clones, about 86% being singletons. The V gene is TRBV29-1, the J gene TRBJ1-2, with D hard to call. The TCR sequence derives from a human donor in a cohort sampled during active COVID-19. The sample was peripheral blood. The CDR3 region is CSVEGGESYTF. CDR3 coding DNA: TGCAGCGTTGAAGGGGGAGAGAGCTACACCTTC.